This T cell receptor beta chain is drawn from a study of regulatory dendritic cells for organ transplantation. With regard to this clone: Its antigen is currently unknown.

Clones were sequenced by immunoSEQ multiplex PCR, and TCRdb holds only the in-frame ones, with some missing. Among around 20,000 clones listed, 74% were seen once. Study outcomes and limitations: Naive CD4+ and CD8+ repertoires were highly diverse; memory CD8+ was most oligoclonal. Memory CD8+ clonal expansion seemed more limited with regulatory than mature dendritic cells. The most alloreactive TCR clonotypes were found in resting memory CD8+ cells.

The trim removed 4 bases at V and 4 bases at J, leaving 7 bases unmatched. Germline lookup yields CDR1 SGDLS and CDR2 YYNGEE. CDR3 size: 14 residues. V usage is TRBV9 and J usage is TRBJ1-2, with 7 nucleotides matching TRBD1. Sequencing was performed on memory CD4+ T cells from blood. Subset here: CD45RO+ memory T cells. The TCR originated in a human donor in good health. CDR3 nucleotides: TGTGCCAGCAGCACCGGGACAGAGGGCTATGGCTACACCTTC. Translation: CASSTGTEGYGYTF.